The rows below give T cell receptor beta chains drawn from one sample of a study of blood T cell repertoires in COVID-19. Sequenced by immunoSEQ multiplex PCR; TCRdb stores in-frame clones only, minus some. The data hold some 58,000 clones, with approximately 80% observed a single time. What was sequenced was peripheral blood. These receptors came from a human donor in a cohort sampled during active COVID-19. Both conserved end residues are part of each CDR3. A D gene is named only where the DNA matches it firmly. Part of the rows lack a size; the others show once, few, many or a class for expanded clones.

.	.	TRBV19	TRBJ1-5	TGTGCCAGTAGCCCGACACTTTATAGCAATCAGCCCCAGCATTTT	CASSPTLYSNQPQHF
.	TRBD2	TRBV10-2	TRBJ2-2	TGCGCCAGCAGGACGAGGAGGACTAGCGGGGGGGCGGGCACCGGGGAGCTGTTTTTT	CASRTRRTSGGAGTGELFF
.	.	TRBV6-4	TRBJ1-5	TGTGCCAGCAATTCGGACAGAGCCTATAGCAATCAGCCCCAGCATTTT	CASNSDRAYSNQPQHF
.	.	TRBV6-5	TRBJ2-7	TGTGCCGCGGGACGCCGAAGCTACGAGCAGTACTTC	CAAGRRSYEQYF
once	.	TRBV24-1	TRBJ2-7	TGTGCCCCGGGTTCGTTGCTAGCCCGCTCCTACGAGCAGTACTTC	CAPGSLLARSYEQYF
.	.	TRBV7-3	TRBJ2-1	TGTGCCAGCAGCTCCAGCGGAGGTGGGAATGAGCAGTTCTTC	CASSSSGGGNEQFF
.	TRBD1	TRBV11-3	TRBJ2-2	TGTGCCAGCAGCCGGGGACAGGGCAGCGGGGAGCTGTTTTTT	CASSRGQGSGELFF
.	.	TRBV11-3	TRBJ2-2	TGTGCCAGCAGCTTAGGTGGAGTCGGGGAGCTGTTTTTT	CASSLGGVGELFF
.	TRBD1	TRBV2	TRBJ1-4	TGTGCCAGCAGTCCTCGACAGGGCTGGAATGAAAAACTGTTTTTT	CASSPRQGWNEKLFF
.	TRBD2	TRBV19	TRBJ2-1	TGTGCCAGTAAGATTAGCGGGGGATACTCCTACAATGAGCAGTTCTTC	CASKISGGYSYNEQFF
.	.	TRBV7-2	TRBJ2-2	TGTGCCAGCAGCTTAGCTTTGCTGGCCACCGGGGAGCTGTTTTTT	CASSLALLATGELFF
.	.	TRBV7-7	TRBJ2-3	TGTGCTAGCAGCTCTCACTACACAGATACGCAGTATTTT	CASSSHYTDTQYF
.	.	TRBV5-5	TRBJ1-3	TGTGCCAGCAGATGGGGAGGTGGGCTCGACTCTGGAAACACCATATATTTT	CASRWGGGLDSGNTIYF
.	TRBD1	TRBV28	TRBJ2-7	TGTGCCAGCATAAGACAGGGTAGGGCCGAGCAGTACTTC	CASIRQGRAEQYF
.	.	TRBV24-1	TRBJ2-1	TGTGCCACCAGTGACGCAGGTCCCTACTACAATGAGCAGTTCTTC	CATSDAGPYYNEQFF
.	TRBD2	TRBV4-2	TRBJ2-1	TGTGCCAGCAGCCGTACGGGACTAGCGGGGGACTCCTACAATGAGCAGTTCTTC	CASSRTGLAGDSYNEQFF
.	.	TRBV5-6	TRBJ1-2	TGTGCCAGCACTTGGGGGCGCGGCTACACCTTC	CASTWGRGYTF
.	.	TRBV27	TRBJ1-2	TGTGCCAGCAGTTCCTCCGGACGGGACTCTAACTATGGCTACACCTTC	CASSSSGRDSNYGYTF
.	TRBD1	TRBV7-6	TRBJ2-2	TGTGCCAGCAGCCCCCTACCGGGACAGGGTAACACCGGGGAGCTGTTTTTT	CASSPLPGQGNTGELFF
.	TRBD1	TRBV27	TRBJ1-1	TGTGCCAGCAGTTTCGGGGGGACAGGGATGAACACTGAAGCTTTCTTT	CASSFGGTGMNTEAFF
.	.	TRBV18	TRBJ2-1	TGTGCCAGCTCATCCCGAGGTAATGAGCAGTTCTTC	CASSSRGNEQFF
.	.	TRBV9	TRBJ2-3	TGTGCCAGCAGCACAGATTCGACAAATACGCAGTATTTT	CASSTDSTNTQYF
.	.	TRBV7-2	TRBJ1-1	TGTGCCAGCAGCACCTCATCGCGGGGGGTCACTGAAGCTTTCTTT	CASSTSSRGVTEAFF
.	.	TRBV2	TRBJ1-1	TGTGCCAGCACCCGAGATCAGGGTATCACTGAAGCTTTCTTT	CASTRDQGITEAFF
.	TRBD1	TRBV28	TRBJ1-1	TGTGCCAGCAGTACCACAGGGGGCTCTTTCTTT	CASSTTGGSFF
.	.	TRBV5-4	TRBJ2-6	TGTGCCAGCAGCTATCCGGGACTGATGGTCTCTGGGGCCAACGTCCTGACTTTC	CASSYPGLMVSGANVLTF
.	TRBD1	TRBV23-1	TRBJ1-5	TGCGCCAGCAGTCAATACACGCACGAAGGCACCCGCCGGGACAGGGGCTATCAGCCCCAGCATTTT	CASSQYTHEGTRRDRGYQPQHF
.	.	TRBV9	TRBJ2-2	TGTGCCAGCACCGTTGACAGGAACACCGGGGAGCTGTTTTTT	CASTVDRNTGELFF
once	.	TRBV7-9	TRBJ2-7	TGTGCCAGCAGCTTAGGACGGAGCTACGAGCAGTACTTC	CASSLGRSYEQYF
few	.	TRBV6-6	TRBJ2-3	TGTGCCAGCAGTTACCGCGATCCTACAGATACGCAGTATTTT	CASSYRDPTDTQYF
.	TRBD2	TRBV6-5	TRBJ2-5	TGTGCCAGCAGCGGTCGCCGGGGGGCCCAGTACTTC	CASSGRRGAQYF
.	TRBD1	TRBV12-3/TRBV12-4	TRBJ2-5	TGTGCCAGCAGTCAGGACAGGGGAGAGACCCAGTACTTC	CASSQDRGETQYF
.	.	TRBV6-5	TRBJ1-4	TGTGCCAGCAGACGACTGGGCCAGGGGGAAAAACTGTTTTTT	CASRRLGQGEKLFF
.	TRBD1	TRBV27	TRBJ1-1	TGTGCCAGCAGTTTAGGGGACAGTCACACTGAAGCTTTCTTT	CASSLGDSHTEAFF
.	.	TRBV27	TRBJ2-2	TGTGCCAGCAGTTTATCTATATCCGGGGAGCTGTTTTTT	CASSLSISGELFF
few	TRBD1	TRBV19	TRBJ1-4	TGTGCCAGTAGTACACAGGGGGGAACTAATGAAAAACTGTTTTTT	CASSTQGGTNEKLFF
.	.	TRBV18	TRBJ2-3	TGTGCCAGCTCATACGGGTCCACAGATACGCAGTATTTT	CASSYGSTDTQYF
.	TRBD2	TRBV3-1/TRBV3-2	TRBJ2-1	TGTGCCAGCAGCCAAGGTAGCGGGGGGGCTGATGAGCAGTTCTTC	CASSQGSGGADEQFF
.	.	TRBV5-4	TRBJ2-5	TGTGCCAGCAGCTTGGAGGTCAGGGAGACCCAGTACTTC	CASSLEVRETQYF
.	.	TRBV29-1	TRBJ1-3	TGCAGCGTTGTTCAGACAGCCTCTGGAAACACCATATATTTT	CSVVQTASGNTIYF
.	.	TRBV15	TRBJ2-1	TGTGCCACCAGCAGACCCGGGACAACGAGCTCCTACAATGAGCAGTTCTTC	CATSRPGTTSSYNEQFF
.	TRBD2	TRBV6-5	TRBJ2-2	TGTGCCAGCAGTTACTTACTAGCGGGGGGTGCCGGGGAGCTGTTTTTT	CASSYLLAGGAGELFF
.	.	TRBV6-6	TRBJ1-4	TGTGCCAGCAGTCCGCTACCTAATGAAAAACTGTTTTTT	CASSPLPNEKLFF
.	.	TRBV6-2/TRBV6-3	TRBJ1-1	TGTGCCAGCAGTTACGGCAGGCTGAACACTGAAGCTTTCTTT	CASSYGRLNTEAFF
.	.	TRBV30	TRBJ2-7	TGTGCCTGGAGGGCAGGGTTGGGTTACGAGCAGTACTTC	CAWRAGLGYEQYF
.	.	TRBV15	TRBJ2-1	TGTGCCACCCGGGGGCAGCGGGACTACAATGAGCAGTTCTTC	CATRGQRDYNEQFF
.	.	TRBV3-1/TRBV3-2	TRBJ2-6	TGTGCCAGCAGCCGCAGGTCTGGGGCCAACGTCCTGACTTTC	CASSRRSGANVLTF
.	TRBD1	TRBV11-2	TRBJ2-2	TGTGCCAGCAGCACCCGGACAGGCGGCGCCGGGGAGCTGTTTTTT	CASSTRTGGAGELFF
.	.	TRBV5-6	TRBJ2-5	TGTGCCAGCAGCTTTGTAGACAGCCAAGAGACCCAGTACTTC	CASSFVDSQETQYF